A selection of T cell receptor beta chains follows, all from one sample in a study of CD8 T cells in ankylosing spondylitis. TCRdb re-analysed the 5' RACE reads in MiXCR, keeping a single row per CDR3 protein. The sample lists about 220,000 distinct CDR3 sequences; around 19% were seen once. The specimen was blood, either unsorted or a sorted T cell fraction (not recorded which). Receptors were obtained from a male donor with ankylosing spondylitis. CDR3s include the opening cysteine and the closing phenylalanine or tryptophan. A D gene is named only where the DNA matches it firmly. The size field is filled for only some rows; it gives once, few, many or a size class.

J gene	V gene	clone size	D gene	CDR3 DNA	CDR3 protein
TRBJ2-3	TRBV3-1	few	TRBD2	TGTGCCAGCAGCGGGACTAGTGCACTGCTTGGCACAGATACGCAGTATTTT	CASSGTSALLGTDTQYF
TRBJ1-2	TRBV30	-	-	TGTGCCTGGAGTGTAGGGGCCGATGGCTACACCTTC	CAWSVGADGYTF
TRBJ2-1	TRBV10-3	many	-	TGTGCCATCAGTGGTCCGGGTATCGATGAGCAGTTCTTC	CAISGPGIDEQFF
TRBJ1-2	TRBV7-9	few	-	TGTGCCAGCAGCTCCTTTACAGGATTAAACTATGGCTACACCTTC	CASSSFTGLNYGYTF
TRBJ2-7	TRBV4-1	-	-	TGCGCCAGCAGCCAAGACCCTGCGGCAGTTTACGAGCAGTACTTC	CASSQDPAAVYEQYF
TRBJ2-7	TRBV4-1	-	-	TGCGCCAGCAGCTCCCGGGGTGTCCCGTCCTACGAGCAGTACTTC	CASSSRGVPSYEQYF
TRBJ2-7	TRBV20-1	-	TRBD2	TGCAGTGCTAGAGTCCTACTTCTAGCGGGAGAACCCAGGGGGCAGTACTTC	CSARVLLLAGEPRGQYF
TRBJ2-4	TRBV6-1	-	TRBD2	TGTGCCAGCAGGCCGATCGGGGGGGCTGGCATTCAGTACTTC	CASRPIGGAGIQYF
TRBJ2-2	TRBV20-1	-	TRBD2	TGCAGTGCTAGAGATTATAGCGGGGGGACCACCGGGGAGCTGTTTTTT	CSARDYSGGTTGELFF
TRBJ2-5	TRBV12-3/TRBV12-4	few	TRBD2	TGTGCCAGCAGTCACGGACTAGCGGGGGGGGTAGAAGAGACCCAGTACTTC	CASSHGLAGGVEETQYF
TRBJ1-5	TRBV20-1	many	-	TGCAGTGCTAGAGACACCCTTAGCAATCAGCCCCAGCATTTT	CSARDTLSNQPQHF
TRBJ1-2	TRBV20-1	-	-	TGCAGTGCTAGAGTTGGGTCTAACTATGGCTACACCTTC	CSARVGSNYGYTF
TRBJ1-2	TRBV7-2	many	-	TGTGCCAGCAGCCCCTTACTCTCCTATGGCTACACCTTC	CASSPLLSYGYTF
TRBJ1-2	TRBV30	-	TRBD1	TGTGCCTGGAGCGAGGGGACAGATTATGGCTACACCTTC	CAWSEGTDYGYTF
TRBJ2-1	TRBV5-1	many	TRBD1	TGCGCCAGCAGCCCCCGGACAGGGGGTTACAATGAGCAGTTCTTC	CASSPRTGGYNEQFF
TRBJ2-7	TRBV30	few	-	TGTGCCTGGATAGTAGGCGACTCCTACGAGCAGTACTTC	CAWIVGDSYEQYF
TRBJ1-1	TRBV5-6	-	-	TGTGCCAGCAGCTTGGGGGTAGTCAGGGTATCGGACACTGAAGCTTTCTTT	CASSLGVVRVSDTEAFF
TRBJ2-1	TRBV11-2	few	TRBD2	TGTGCCAGCAGCCTCTCCGGGACTAGAATCGATGAGCAGTTCTTC	CASSLSGTRIDEQFF
TRBJ2-7	TRBV20-1	-	-	TGCAGTGCTAGAGGGGTCCGGAGCTCCTACGAGCAGTACTTC	CSARGVRSSYEQYF
TRBJ2-6	TRBV12-3/TRBV12-4	-	TRBD1	TGTGCCAGCACTCCCGGACAGGGGGAATCTGGGGCCAACGTCCTGACTTTC	CASTPGQGESGANVLTF
TRBJ2-7	TRBV28	-	TRBD2	TGTGCCAGCAGTTCCCAGCGGGAGATTAGGGGCCACGAGCAGTACTTC	CASSSQREIRGHEQYF
TRBJ2-2	TRBV12-3/TRBV12-4	few	-	TGTGCCAGCAGTTTTGCAGGGGCGAACACCGGGGAGCTGTTTTTT	CASSFAGANTGELFF
TRBJ2-2	TRBV4-1	few	-	TGCGCCAGCAGCCACCGGTCGGCCAAGAACACCGGGGAGCTGTTTTTT	CASSHRSAKNTGELFF
TRBJ2-2	TRBV7-9	few	-	TGTGCCAGCAGCTTAAAGTCAGCGTATACCGGGGAGCTGTTTTTT	CASSLKSAYTGELFF
TRBJ2-2	TRBV9	-	TRBD1	TGTGCCAGCAGCCCAGGGGGTTTAGGGGAGCTGTTTTTT	CASSPGGLGELFF
TRBJ2-7	TRBV5-1	-	-	TGCGCCAGCAGCGCCGGGGCTTTCGAGCAGTACTTC	CASSAGAFEQYF
TRBJ2-7	TRBV2	-	TRBD1	TGTGCCATCCCCGGGACAGGTAACTACGAGCAGTACTTC	CAIPGTGNYEQYF
TRBJ2-7	TRBV7-6	few	-	TGTGCCAGCAGCTTAGCAGGGGCAGACTACGAGCAGTACTTC	CASSLAGADYEQYF
TRBJ1-5	TRBV10-3	few	-	TGTGCCATCAGTGAGAGGCAGGATAATCAGCCCCAGCATTTT	CAISERQDNQPQHF
TRBJ2-1	TRBV5-1	many	-	TGCGCCAGCAGCCCCGACCCAGCGGGTTGGGCCCATGAGCAGTTCTTC	CASSPDPAGWAHEQFF
TRBJ2-1	TRBV19	-	TRBD2	TGTGCCAGTAGTCCCCTAGCGGGGGCAATCTCCTACAATGAGCAGTTCTTC	CASSPLAGAISYNEQFF
TRBJ2-1	TRBV11-3	many	-	TGTGCCAGCAGCTTAGCTCTGGGTTCCTACAATGAGCAGTTCTTC	CASSLALGSYNEQFF
TRBJ1-3	TRBV10-3	few	-	TGTGCCATCAGTGACGGCCGGAGCTCTGGAAACACCATATATTTT	CAISDGRSSGNTIYF
TRBJ2-5	TRBV29-1	-	-	TGCAGCGTTGGGCAGGGGGAGACCCAGTACTTC	CSVGQGETQYF
TRBJ2-3	TRBV29-1	many	-	TGCAGCGTTGACTCCACAGATACGCAGTATTTT	CSVDSTDTQYF
TRBJ1-5	TRBV25-1	few	-	TGTGCCAGCAGTGAAGGTGAGCCTCGGGTCGGCAATCAGCCCCAGCATTTT	CASSEGEPRVGNQPQHF
TRBJ2-1	TRBV11-2	many	-	TGTGCCAGCAGCTTAGGGCAGGGGCCGACGGATGAGCAGTTCTTC	CASSLGQGPTDEQFF
TRBJ2-7	TRBV29-1	-	TRBD1	TGCAGCGCCGCGGACAGGGGAATTTCCGAGCAGTACTTC	CSAADRGISEQYF
TRBJ2-7	TRBV2	-	-	TGTGCCAGCAGCTTCGGGACAAGCTCCTACGAGCAGTACTTC	CASSFGTSSYEQYF
TRBJ2-1	TRBV29-1	many	TRBD2	TGCAGCGCCCTTCCTGAGGCGGGGGGACTTTACAATGAGCAGTTCTTC	CSALPEAGGLYNEQFF
TRBJ2-1	TRBV29-1	many	-	TGCAGCGTTGACTCCAATGAGCAGTTCTTC	CSVDSNEQFF
TRBJ1-1	TRBV6-5	few	TRBD1	TGTGCCAGCAGTTACCCGGACAGGGTTACTGAAGCTTTCTTT	CASSYPDRVTEAFF